The 3 T cell receptor beta chains below were found in one sample sequenced in a study of cytomegalovirus exposure and HLA in healthy donors. Sequencing was performed with immunoSEQ multiplex PCR; in TCRdb, only in-frame clones are kept and a portion is missing. In the table there are fewer than 200,000 clones, around 85% of which are singletons. What was sequenced was PBMCs. These receptors were obtained from a man younger than 30 in good health and CMV-seropositive.

The chain has TRBV23-1 and TRBJ2-7; no clear D. TRBV23-1 is designated an ORF whose function remains uncertain. This CDR3 region has 14 residues. Between the trimmed V and J ends, which lost 1 base and 4 bases, there was a span of 11 bases. CDR3 coding DNA: TGCGCCAGCAGTCAATTTGTGCGCCGGTACGAGCAGTACTTC. Residues: CASSQFVRRYEQYF.

The chain recombines TRBV29-1 with TRBJ1-1; D is unclear. Germline V gene data show CDR1 as SQVTM and CDR2 as ANQGSEA. The CDR3 has 15 residues. V was clipped by 3 bases and J by 3 bases, with 17 bases between them. The DNA for the CDR3 is TGCAGCGTTGAGTCCCGTCTGCGGGGTGACACTGAAGCTTTCTTT. This codes for CSVESRLRGDTEAFF.

The rearrangement links TRBV28 to TRBJ1-2, with 7 bases aligning to TRBD1. The J segment lost 4 bases and the V segment lost 3 bases, leaving 2 bases of the junction unmatched. The germline V gene encodes CDR1 MDHEN and CDR2 SYDVKM. The CDR3 spans 13 residues. The CDR3 here is CASSFSGGYGYTF. The CDR3 bases are TGTGCCAGCAGTTTTTCAGGGGGCTATGGCTACACCTTC.